This passage covers 27 T cell receptor beta chains from one sample sequenced in a study of tumor-infiltrating lymphocytes in primary liver carcinoma. Synthesis of TCR beta cDNA was carried out from approximately 470 ng total RNA with a constant-region primer. A slightly modified ARM-PCR protocol with three nested multiplex PCR rounds produced these TCR beta libraries. The opening two PCR rounds, 10 cycles each, paired TRBV1-TRBV30 forward primers with a C-beta reverse primer. TCRdb re-analysed the multiplex PCR reads in MiXCR, keeping a single row per CDR3 protein. The sample gives nearly 200,000 distinct CDR3 sequences, about 61% of which show up once; around 7.1% is in the top ten. It was unsorted whole blood that yielded blood RNA, and germline DNA was also extracted. Material: peripheral blood. The receptors originated from a woman aged 55-70 years with primary liver carcinoma and hepatitis B virus infection.

The chain carries TRBV28 and TRBJ2-5, with 7 bases matching TRBD2. V shed 5 bases, J shed 3 bases, and the junction held 9 bases outside the gene matches. CDR1 and CDR2 (germline): MDHEN, SYDVKM. The CDR3 is 15 amino acids. The CDR3 loop is CASSGFGAGEETQYF. The CDR3 bases are TGTGCCAGCAGTGGGTTCGGGGCGGGAGAAGAGACCCAGTACTTC.

Turning to this clonotype: This may come from a read error, since a much larger clone is one base off. The conserved phenylalanine or tryptophan normally closing the CDR3 is absent here, so this likely arose from a read error. The V and J genes are TRBV6-6 and TRBJ2-3; 11 bases line up with TRBD2. Germline loops: CDR1 MNHNY, CDR2 SVGAGI (reference sequence). The CDR3 is 17 amino acids. Losses at the gene ends were 7 bases for V and 3 bases for J; bases not matched to a gene: 12. The CDR3: CASNKAGTSGPTDTQYL. The DNA for the CDR3 is TGTGCCAGCAACAAAGCCGGGACTAGCGGTCCGACAGATACGCAGTATTTG.

This clonotype came up many times. V usage is TRBV10-3 and J usage is TRBJ2-7, with D possibly TRBD2 on 6 matching bases. CDR1 is ENHRY, CDR2 SYGVKD, per germline. The CDR3 spans 12 residues. Trimming took off 9 bases at V and 2 bases at J, with 11 bases between the two ends. This CDR3 reads CAMASVTYEQYF. The CDR3 DNA reads as TGTGCCATGGCTAGCGTCACCTACGAGCAGTACTTC.

The chain uses TRBV28 and TRBJ2-7; 11 bases map to TRBD2. Germline CDR1 is MDHEN and CDR2 is SYDVKM. The length of the CDR3 is 15 residues. Germline trimming cut 8 bases from V and 7 bases from J; bases unmatched to any gene: 13. CDR3 DNA: TGTGCCAGCCTCCAAACTAGCGGGAGAGTGGAGGAGCAGTACTTC. This sequence encodes CASLQTSGRVEEQYF.

Of note for this clonotype: Because it lacks the conserved phenylalanine or tryptophan at the end, this CDR3 is likely a read error. The DNA is left out, because the CDR3 cannot be placed on it with certainty; the CDR3 is given as TCRdb lists it. This chain links TRBV11-3 with TRBJ2-1; the D segment call TRBD2 is taken from the table without a DNA check. Counting both end residues, the CDR3 totals 16 amino acids. CDR1 and CDR2 from the germline V gene are SGHNT and YENEEA. CDR3: CASSPGTSGTYNEQFC.

The chain combines TRBV6-1 with TRBJ1-5, with no clear D. The CDR3 loop spans 16 amino acids. From germline, CDR1 is MNHNS and CDR2 SASEGT. CDR3 DNA sequence: TGTGTCAGTACCAGAAAATTGGTTTCGGGCAATCAGCCCCAGCATTTT. Encoded protein: CVSTRKLVSGNQPQHF.

Remarks on this clonotype: A much larger clone lies a single base off, so this may be a read error. The chain is built from TRBV4-1 and TRBJ2-5; the match to TRBD1 covers 8 bases. V shed 4 bases and J 2 bases; nucleotides not matched to a gene: 6. Looked up from germline, CDR1 is MGHRA and CDR2 is YSYEKL. The CDR3 consists of 15 residues. The CDR3 loop reads CASSRGQDLQETQYF. In nucleotides, the CDR3 is TGCGCCAGCAGCCGGGGACAGGACCTTCAAGAGACCCAGTACTTC.

In regard to this clonotype: The junction shows a germline mismatch at one end, possibly a read error. The V call is TRBV5-6, the J call TRBJ2-1; 8 bases are shared with TRBD1. There are 15 residues in the CDR3. The V gene's germline CDR1 is SGHDT and CDR2 YYEEEE. CDR3 sequence (DNA): TGTGCCAGCAGCAGTGGACAGGGCCACTACAATGAGCCGTTCTTC. This translates into CASSSGQGHYNEPFF.

V and J are TRBV5-4 and TRBJ1-1, with D possibly TRBD1 on 6 matching bases. The CDR3 extends over 14 amino acids. V lost 2 bases and J 2 bases, leaving 10 bases between the germline ends. Germline CDR1 and CDR2: SGHNT and YYREEE (reference sequence). The CDR3 loop reads CASSFGGRNTEAFF. The CDR3 bases are TGTGCCAGCAGCTTCGGGGGGCGAAACACTGAAGCTTTCTTT.

Note on this clonotype: Being one base from a much bigger clone, this may be a read error. Likely a read error: the CDR3 ends without its conserved phenylalanine or tryptophan. The chain employs TRBV6-1 and TRBJ1-2; D uncertain. Germline V gene sequence: CDR1 MNHNS, CDR2 SASEGT. The V gene lost 1 base and the J gene lost 4 bases, with 13 bases spanning the gap. The CDR3 runs 15 residues. The CDR3 sequence is CASSEVVLGGYGYTI. CDR3 bases: TGTGCCAGCAGTGAAGTGGTCCTTGGAGGCTATGGCTACACCATC.

This clonotype has just a few counts. This may arise from a read error, as a much more abundant clone is one base away. The CDR3 reads CACSRDIRGGYTF. As DNA, the CDR3 is TGCGCCTGCAGCCGGGACATAAGGGGTGGCTACACCTTC. The V call is TRBV4-1, the J call TRBJ1-2, with D perhaps TRBD1 (6 bases). Germline CDR1 and CDR2: MGHRA and YSYEKL. The CDR3 totals 13 residues.

Points on this clonotype: Compared with germline, one end of the junction differs, possibly owing to a read error. The chain couples TRBV11-2 to TRBJ2-7, with D possibly being TRBD1 (5 bases). Germline lookup yields CDR1 SGHAT and CDR2 FQNNGV. This CDR3 spans 14 amino acids. CDR3 nucleotide sequence: TGTGCAAGCAGCCCCGTAGGGGTTGGGTACGAGCAGTACTTC. This translates into CASSPVGVGYEQYF.

This chain connects TRBV4-1 to TRBJ1-4; D might be TRBD1 (5 bases). The CDR3 covers 17 residues. CDR1 and CDR2 (germline): MGHRA, YSYEKL. Trimming stripped 5 bases from V and 5 bases from J, with 21 bases between. The CDR3 loop reads CASSSLDWVGTNEKLFF. CDR3 nucleotides: TGCGCCAGCAGCTCACTCGACTGGGTTGGGACGAATGAAAAACTGTTTTTT.

Regarding this clonotype: One end of the junction varies from germline; a read error may be responsible. J is TRBJ2-7 and V is TRBV5-4; 8 bases are a match to TRBD1. The CDR3 runs to 14 residues. Germline V lookup: CDR1 SGHNT, CDR2 YYREEE (reference sequence). The CDR3 reads CAGSLGQGGYEQYF. The CDR3 bases are TGTGCCGGCAGCTTAGGACAGGGTGGCTACGAGCAGTACTTC.

Comment on this clonotype: It may be a read error: a sequence one base away is much more abundant. The chain combines TRBV12-5 with TRBJ1-3; no clear D gene. This CDR3 has 14 amino acids. Germline V gene lookup returns CDR1 LGHNT and CDR2 FRNRAP. The CDR3 region is CVSGGNAAGNTIYF. In DNA form, the CDR3 reads TGTGTTAGTGGTGGCAACGCCGCTGGAAACACCATATATTTT.

The V and J genes are TRBV5-4 and TRBJ2-6; TRBD1 is a possible D gene (7 bases). Germline CDR1 and CDR2: SGHNT and YYREEE (reference sequence). The CDR3 totals 19 residues. The CDR3 region is CVNSLAGGQYSSGANVLTF. CDR3 bases: TGTGTCAACAGCTTGGCCGGGGGACAGTACTCCTCTGGGGCCAACGTCCTGACTTTC.

The chain has TRBV6-1 and TRBJ1-5; no clear D. The V end lost 6 bases, the J end lost 3 bases, and 15 bases lay between the germline ends. This CDR3 has 15 residues. Per the germline V gene, CDR1 is MNHNS and CDR2 is SASEGT. Here the CDR3 reads CASSPRLNTNQPQHF. In DNA, the CDR3 is TGTGCCAGCAGCCCCAGGCTGAATACCAATCAGCCCCAGCATTTT.

The chain joins TRBV2 to TRBJ2-1; D might be TRBD2 (5 bases). V lost 3 bases, J lost 12 bases, and 9 bases lay in between. Per the germline V gene, CDR1 is SNHLY and CDR2 is FYNNEI. The CDR3 loop spans 11 amino acids. CDR3 sequence: CASSEERLQFF. CDR3 coding DNA: TGTGCCAGCAGTGAGGAGCGGCTGCAGTTCTTC.

V usage is TRBV29-1 and J usage is TRBJ2-3, with D possibly matching TRBD1 (6 bases). Germline lookup yields CDR1 SQVTM and CDR2 ANQGSEA. The CDR3 sequence is 14 residues long. V was clipped by 3 bases and J by 4 bases, with 14 bases between them. CDR3 loop: CSVESGRGADTQYF. CDR3 DNA: TGCAGCGTTGAGAGTGGCAGGGGAGCAGATACGCAGTATTTT.

Remarks on this clonotype: The junction and the germline gene differ at one end; a read error may be behind it. This chain joins TRBV11-1 and TRBJ2-6; the D call may be TRBD1 or TRBD2 (5 bases each). Germline V lookup: CDR1 SGHAT, CDR2 FQDESV (reference sequence). CDR3 length: 16 residues. The chain's CDR3 is CASSFTADSGAKVLTF. CDR3 DNA sequence: TGTGCCAGCAGCTTCACGGCGGACTCTGGGGCCAAGGTCCTGACCTTC.

The chain carries TRBV6-5 and TRBJ2-2, with D perhaps matching TRBD1 (6 bases). This CDR3 contains 14 residues. The V end lost 7 bases, the J end lost 3 bases, and 12 bases lay between the germline ends. Germline CDR1 is MNHEY and CDR2 is SVGAGI. The CDR3 region has the DNA TGTGCCAGCACACAGGGCCGCGACACCGGGGAGCTGTTTTTT. Amino acids: CASTQGRDTGELFF.

Concerning this clonotype: This may arise from a read error, as a much more abundant clone is one base away. The chain is built from TRBV29-1 and TRBJ2-1; D is possibly TRBD2 (5 bases). Germline CDR1 reads SQVTM; CDR2 reads ANQGSEA. The CDR3 covers 13 residues. V lost 8 bases and J lost 7, with 18 bases in between. CDR3 in amino acids: CSIAPWTGNEQFF. The CDR3 DNA reads as TGCAGCATCGCCCCCTGGACTGGGAATGAGCAGTTCTTC.

Concerning this clonotype: A read error may account for a junction end that differs from germline. The chain is built from TRBV11-2 and TRBJ2-1; D possibly corresponds to TRBD1 (5 bases). The CDR3 runs 15 residues. Germline assignment: CDR1 SGHAT and CDR2 FQNNGV. The CDR3 sequence is CVSSLGALSYNEQSF. In DNA, the CDR3 is TGTGTCAGCAGCTTAGGGGCCCTCTCCTACAATGAGCAGTCCTTC.

Comments on this clonotype: The junction departs from the called germline gene at one end, perhaps through a read error. J is TRBJ2-3 and V is TRBV11-2, with 8 bases matching TRBD2. The CDR3 spans 18 residues. Germline values: CDR1 SGHAT, CDR2 FQNNGV. The CDR3 here is CSSSSPLTGTSHPDTQYF. CDR3 nucleotide sequence: TGCTCCAGCAGCTCCCCCCTTACCGGGACTAGTCATCCAGATACGCAGTATTTT. The full variable domain, completed using reference TRBV11-2 and TRBJ2-3, is EAGVAQSPRYKIIEKRQSVAFWCNPISGHATLYWYQQILGQGPKLLIQFQNNGVVDDSQLPKDRFSAERLKGVDSTLKIQPAKLEDSAVYLCSSSSPLTGTSHPDTQYFGPGTRLTVL.

This clonotype appeared a single time. An end of the junction differs from the germline gene, which may be a read error. The rearrangement links TRBV11-3 to TRBJ2-1, with 11 bases identical to TRBD1. The CDR3 spans 16 residues. Germline V CDR1 and CDR2: SGHNT, YENEEA. This CDR3 reads CAISFDGQGAVNEQFF. As DNA, the CDR3 is TGCGCCATCAGCTTTGACGGACAGGGGGCGGTTAATGAGCAGTTCTTC.

The rearrangement links TRBV28 to TRBJ2-2, with 10 bases aligning to TRBD2. Per germline, CDR1 MDHEN and CDR2 SYDVKM. The length of the CDR3 is 17 residues. With 7 bases clipped from V and 5 bases from J, the junction kept 13 bases outside the gene matches. For the CDR3, the DNA is TGTGCCAGCACAGTAATGGGACTAGCGCTCGAAACCGGGGAGCTGTTTTTT. The encoded protein is CASTVMGLALETGELFF.

This clonotype was found once. The gene calls are TRBV29-1 and TRBJ2-1, with unresolved D. With 5 bases removed from V and 7 bases from J, the gap between germline ends came to 15 bases. Germline lookup yields CDR1 SQVTM and CDR2 ANQGSEA. The CDR3 length is 13 residues. CDR3 in amino acids: CSVSEPARNEQFF. The CDR3, as DNA: TGCAGCGTTTCAGAACCAGCACGGAATGAGCAGTTCTTC.